This TCR beta chain derives from a study of Graves' ophthalmopathy and Graves' hyperthyroidism. CDR3 size: 13 residues. The V end was cut by 0 bases, the J end by 7 bases, with 9 bases between. In germline, CDR1 is KGHSH, CDR2 LQKENI. In its sample, this clonotype was seen many times. RNA served as the template for amplifying TCR beta CDR3 regions. HTBI primers primed a first-round RT-PCR, and a second-round multiplex PCR followed. TCRdb called the multiplex PCR reads again in MiXCR, with one record for every CDR3 protein. The sample includes roughly 300,000 distinct CDR3 sequences, 17% of them seen just once.

Material: peripheral blood. The rearrangement joins TRBV18 to TRBJ1-2; D is undetermined. The sequence was obtained from an adult man with Graves' ophthalmopathy. In DNA form, the CDR3 reads TGTGCCAGCTCACCACCCGGGCTAGGTGGCTACACCTTC. This sequence encodes CASSPPGLGGYTF.